The subject of this entry is one T cell receptor beta chain. The CDR3 has 13 amino acids. V was cut by 3 bases and J by 5 bases, with 14 bases left in between. Germline CDR1 GTSNPN, CDR2 SVGIG (reference sequence). This specimen comes from a study of CD8 T cells in Susac syndrome. Sequencing of TCR beta was undertaken in CD8+ and CD4+ T cells derived from blood. An input of 0.5 to 1 ug of RNA was subjected to reverse transcription using random hexamers. TCRdb passed the immunoSEQ multiplex PCR reads through MiXCR, listing each CDR3 protein once. Of fewer than 150,000 distinct CDR3 sequences in the sample, 90% to 95% were seen once.

The source material was CD4+ T cells from PBMCs. J is TRBJ2-7 and V is TRBV30, with D possibly being TRBD1 or TRBD2 (5 bases each). The receptor comes from a human donor in good health. DNA of the CDR3: TGTGCCTGGAGAAAGCCAGGGACCCACGAGCAGTACTTC. Its protein is CAWRKPGTHEQYF. The variable domain in full, completed from reference TRBV30 and TRBJ2-7, reads SQTIHQWPATLVQPVGSPLSLECTVEGTSNPNLYWYRQAAGRGLQLLFYSVGIGQISSEVPQNLSASRPQDRQFILSSKKLLLSDSGFYLCAWRKPGTHEQYFGPGTRLTVT.